The 14 T cell receptor beta chains below come from one sample, sequenced in a study of blood T cell repertoires in COVID-19. This table comes from immunoSEQ multiplex PCR, and its TCRdb copy is limited to in-frame clones, with some not included. In the table there are 40,000 to 55,000 clones, about four fifths of which are singletons. Sequencing used peripheral blood. The receptors stem from a man in his fifties with active COVID-19.

The CDR3 region is CASSQGWGAEAFF. CDR3 coding DNA: TGTGCCAGCAGCCAAGGTTGGGGGGCTGAAGCTTTCTTT. The J gene is TRBJ1-1, the V gene TRBV3-1 (or the pseudogene TRBV3-2); a possible D gene is TRBD1 (5 bases). CDR1 is LGHDT, CDR2 YNNKEL, per germline (reference sequence). This CDR3 has 13 residues. The V end was cut by 1 base, the J end by 6 bases, with 9 bases between.

J is TRBJ2-7 and V is TRBV5-1; D unclear. The germline V gene encodes CDR1 SGHRS and CDR2 YFSETQ. V lost 1 base, J lost 0 bases, and 8 bases lay in between. This CDR3 is 14 amino acids long. The CDR3 here is CASSLTRPSYEQYF. The CDR3 DNA follows: TGCGCCAGCAGCTTGACCAGGCCCTCCTACGAGCAGTACTTC.

The CDR3 region is CASSFPGGEKLFF. The DNA of the CDR3 is TGTGCCAGCAGCTTCCCAGGGGGCGAAAAACTGTTTTTT. The V gene is TRBV7-9, the J gene TRBJ1-4; 8 bases are shared with TRBD1. This CDR3 comprises 13 residues. V shed 3 bases, J shed 8 bases, and the junction held 2 bases outside the gene matches. The germline CDR1 and CDR2 sequences are SEHNR and FQNEAQ (reference sequence).

The chain carries TRBV6-5 and TRBJ2-3; 7 bases are shared with TRBD2. Germline V CDR1 and CDR2: MNHEY, SVGAGI. V trimming: 6 bases; J trimming: 0 bases; junction bases outside the gene matches: 6. The CDR3 is 15 amino acids. CDR3 in DNA: TGTGCCAGCAGGACACTAGCGCTTAGCACAGATACGCAGTATTTT. As protein: CASRTLALSTDTQYF.

The rearrangement joins TRBV5-8 to TRBJ1-5; 7 nucleotides line up with TRBD1. CDR1 SGHTS and CDR2 YDEGEE come from the germline V gene. The CDR3 has 11 amino acids. The V and J ends lost 4 bases and 10 bases, in that order; junction bases with no gene match: 2. In DNA form, the CDR3 reads TGTGCCAGCAGCACAGGGGTCCCCCAGCATTTT. It is translated as CASSTGVPQHF.

A single count supports this clone. V gene TRBV12-3 or TRBV12-4 combines with J gene TRBJ2-7; D is unclear. CDR3 size: 13 residues. The ends were cut back, 3 bases at V and 2 bases at J, with 8 bases in the middle. The CDR3 protein is CASSLGSTYEQYF. The CDR3 DNA reads TGTGCCAGCAGTTTGGGCAGTACCTACGAGCAGTACTTC.

This sequence joins TRBV3-1 (or the pseudogene TRBV3-2) and TRBJ2-7; no reliable D call. Germline assignment: CDR1 LGHDT and CDR2 YNNKEL (reference sequence). This CDR3 comprises 12 residues. The germline V and J ends were trimmed by 5 bases and 2 bases, with 7 bases remaining between them. CDR3 nucleotide sequence: TGTGCCAGCAGCGGTCAGACCTACGAGCAGTACTTC. This encodes CASSGQTYEQYF.

The CDR3 DNA is TGTGCCAGCAGCAAGGGGACAGGGGCCTACGAGCAGTACTTC. Amino acid sequence: CASSKGTGAYEQYF. The chain uses TRBV7-9 and TRBJ2-7, with TRBD1 matching over 10 bases. V lost 5 bases and J lost 2; bases outside the gene matches: 3. Germline V gene data show CDR1 as SEHNR and CDR2 as FQNEAQ (reference sequence). There are 14 residues in the CDR3.

The CDR3 coding sequence is TGTGCCAGCAGTGCCATGGGCCGCACCGGGGAGCTGTTTTTT. Translated: CASSAMGRTGELFF. The V call is TRBV2, the J call TRBJ2-2; D ambiguous. The CDR3 covers 14 residues. Trimming removed 4 bases at V and 4 bases at J, with 10 bases between. Germline CDR1 SNHLY, CDR2 FYNNEI. The full variable domain, with the rest looked up from reference TRBV2 and TRBJ2-2, is EPEVTQTPSHQVTQMGQEVILRCVPISNHLYFYWYRQILGQKVEFLVSFYNNEISEKSEIFDDQFSVERPDGSNFTLKIRSTKLEDSAMYFCASSAMGRTGELFFGEGSRLTVL.

CDR3 coding DNA: TGTGCCAGCAGCTTAGCCAGGGACAGGGTAGATGGCTACACCTTC. Its translation is CASSLARDRVDGYTF. This chain connects TRBV7-9 to TRBJ1-2; TRBD1 matches at 9 bases. This CDR3 is 15 amino acids long. Germline V gene data show CDR1 as SEHNR and CDR2 as FQNEAQ (reference sequence). The V gene end was trimmed by 0 bases and the J gene end by 6 bases; junction bases not matched to a gene: 5.

The V gene is TRBV18, the J gene TRBJ2-1, with 8 bases lining up with TRBD1. Germline CDR1 is KGHSH and CDR2 is LQKENI. The CDR3 runs to 15 residues. V shed 5 bases and J 6 bases; nucleotides not matched to a gene: 9. CDR3 bases: TGTGCCAGCTCAGGGACAGGAGGGGTTGGCAATGAGCAGTTCTTC. This sequence encodes CASSGTGGVGNEQFF. The whole variable domain, remainder taken from reference TRBV18 and TRBJ2-1, is NAGVMQNPRHLVRRRGQEARLRCSPMKGHSHVYWYRQLPEEGLKFMVYLQKENIIDESGMPKERFSAEFPKEGPSILRIQQVVRGDSAAYFCASSGTGGVGNEQFFGPGTRLTVL.

J is TRBJ2-2 and V is TRBV5-6; 7 nucleotides align to TRBD2. This CDR3 has 17 amino acids. Germline loops: CDR1 SGHDT, CDR2 YYEEEE. V gave up 3 bases and J gave up 1 base; unmatched junction bases: 9. As DNA, the CDR3 is TGTGCCAGCAGCTCCGGACCGACTAGCAGGAACACCGGGGAGCTGTTTTTT. This codes for CASSSGPTSRNTGELFF.

This clone was detected only once. The CDR3 sequence is CASSESGGRNTIYF. DNA for the CDR3: TGTGCCAGTTCCGAGAGCGGGGGTCGAAACACCATATATTTT. The V gene is TRBV28, the J gene TRBJ1-3; weak D call: TRBD1 (5 bases). Deletions cut 9 bases from V and 5 bases from J, with 17 bases between. The CDR3 consists of 14 residues. Germline V lookup: CDR1 MDHEN, CDR2 SYDVKM.

V is TRBV6-5 and J is TRBJ1-1; D not certain. This CDR3 spans 13 amino acids. Germline assignment: CDR1 MNHEY and CDR2 SVGAGI. The V and J ends lost 6 bases and 1 base respectively, with 9 bases between them. CDR3 sequence reads: CASRRHKNTEAFF. CDR3 sequence (DNA): TGTGCCAGCAGAAGACACAAGAACACTGAAGCTTTCTTT.